This T cell receptor beta chain derives from a study of cytomegalovirus exposure and HLA in healthy donors. About the study: Tens of millions of unique TCR sequences came from HLA-typed donors in an early release.

Germline CDR1 and CDR2: SEHNR and FQNEAQ (reference sequence). After removal of 1 base from V and 0 bases from J, the junction contained 0 bases not matched to a gene. This CDR3 has 15 residues. Primers: 60 Vbeta forward and 13 Jbeta reverse. Sequencing used immunoSEQ multiplex PCR; TCRdb keeps in-frame clones, though not all of them. The sample yields 100,000 to 150,000 clones, over 65% seen once. The V call is TRBV7-9, the J call TRBJ2-1; 7 bases line up with TRBD2. The sequence was collected from a woman between 35 and 50 years old in good health and CMV-seronegative. Sample: PBMCs. CDR3 DNA sequence: TGTGCCAGCAGCTTAGGCGGGGGCTCCTACAATGAGCAGTTCTTC. It codes for CASSLGGGSYNEQFF.